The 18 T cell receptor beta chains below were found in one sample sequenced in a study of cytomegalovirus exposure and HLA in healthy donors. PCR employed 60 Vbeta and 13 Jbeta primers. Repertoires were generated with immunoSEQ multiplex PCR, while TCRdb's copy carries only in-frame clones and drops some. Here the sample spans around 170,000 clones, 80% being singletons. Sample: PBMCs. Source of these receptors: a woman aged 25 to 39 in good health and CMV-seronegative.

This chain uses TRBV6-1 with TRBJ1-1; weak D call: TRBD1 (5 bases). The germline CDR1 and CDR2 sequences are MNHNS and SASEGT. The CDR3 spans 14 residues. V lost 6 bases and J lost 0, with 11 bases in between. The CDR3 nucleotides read TGTGCCAGCAGCTTGACAGAATTGAACACTGAAGCTTTCTTT. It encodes CASSLTELNTEAFF.

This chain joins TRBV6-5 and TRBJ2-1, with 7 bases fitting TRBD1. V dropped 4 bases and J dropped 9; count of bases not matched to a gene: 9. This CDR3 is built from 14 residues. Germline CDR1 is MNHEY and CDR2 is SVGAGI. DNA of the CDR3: TGTGCCAGCAGTTTAGGGACAGCCTGGGCTGAGCAGTTCTTC. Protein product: CASSLGTAWAEQFF.

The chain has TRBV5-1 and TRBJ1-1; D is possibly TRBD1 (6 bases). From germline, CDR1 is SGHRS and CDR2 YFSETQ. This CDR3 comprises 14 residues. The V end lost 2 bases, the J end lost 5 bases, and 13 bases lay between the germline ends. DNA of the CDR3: TGCGCCAGCAGCTTCCAGGGGCAGGGGACTGAAGCTTTCTTT. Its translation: CASSFQGQGTEAFF.

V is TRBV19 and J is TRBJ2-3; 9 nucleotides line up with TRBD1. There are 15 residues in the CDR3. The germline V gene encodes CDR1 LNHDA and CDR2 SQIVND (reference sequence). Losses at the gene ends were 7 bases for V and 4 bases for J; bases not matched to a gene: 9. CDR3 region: CASMGPGQGSDTQYF. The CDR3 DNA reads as TGTGCCAGTATGGGTCCGGGACAGGGTTCAGATACGCAGTATTTT.

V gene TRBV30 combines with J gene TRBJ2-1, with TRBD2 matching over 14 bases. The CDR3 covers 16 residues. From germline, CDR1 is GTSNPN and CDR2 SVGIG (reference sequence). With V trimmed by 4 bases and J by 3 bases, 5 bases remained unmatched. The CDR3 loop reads CAWTGTSGGRYNEQFF. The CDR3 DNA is TGTGCCTGGACCGGGACTAGCGGGGGCCGCTACAATGAGCAGTTCTTC.

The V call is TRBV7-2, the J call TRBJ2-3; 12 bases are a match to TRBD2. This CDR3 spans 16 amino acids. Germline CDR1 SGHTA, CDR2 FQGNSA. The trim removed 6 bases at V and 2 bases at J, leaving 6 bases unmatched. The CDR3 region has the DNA TGTGCCAGCAGTGACCTAGCGGGGGGGACCACAGATACGCAGTATTTT. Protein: CASSDLAGGTTDTQYF. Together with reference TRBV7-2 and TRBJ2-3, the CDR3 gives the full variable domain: GAGVSQSPSNKVTEKGKDVELRCDPISGHTALYWYRQSLGQGLEFLIYFQGNSAPDKSGLPSDRFSAERTGGSVSTLTIQRTQQEDSAVYLCASSDLAGGTTDTQYFGPGTRLTVL.

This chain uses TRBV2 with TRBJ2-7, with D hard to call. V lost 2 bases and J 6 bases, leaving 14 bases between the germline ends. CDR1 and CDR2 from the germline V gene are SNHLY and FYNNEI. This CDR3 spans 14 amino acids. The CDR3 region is CASSEQSALLEQYF. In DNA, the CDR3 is TGTGCCAGCAGTGAACAAAGCGCACTTCTCGAGCAGTACTTC.

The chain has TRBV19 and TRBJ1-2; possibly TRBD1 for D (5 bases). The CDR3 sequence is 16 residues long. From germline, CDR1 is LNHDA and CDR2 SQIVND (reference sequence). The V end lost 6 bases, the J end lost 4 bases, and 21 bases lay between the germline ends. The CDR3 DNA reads TGTGCCAGTAGACTAGGGGAGGCCCGGTCCTTCTATGGCTACACCTTC. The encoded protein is CASRLGEARSFYGYTF.

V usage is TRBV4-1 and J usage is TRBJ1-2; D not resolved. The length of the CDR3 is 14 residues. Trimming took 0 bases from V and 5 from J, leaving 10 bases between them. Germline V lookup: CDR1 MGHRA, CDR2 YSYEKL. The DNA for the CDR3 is TGCGCCAGCAGCCAAGATAGCGGCCGTTATGGCTACACCTTC. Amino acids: CASSQDSGRYGYTF.

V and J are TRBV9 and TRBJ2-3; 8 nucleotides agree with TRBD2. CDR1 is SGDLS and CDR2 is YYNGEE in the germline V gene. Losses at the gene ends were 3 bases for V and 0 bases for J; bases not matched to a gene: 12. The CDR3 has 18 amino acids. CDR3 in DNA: TGTGCCAGCAGCGGTAGTAAACGGGGGGGTGCTAGCACAGATACGCAGTATTTT. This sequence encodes CASSGSKRGGASTDTQYF. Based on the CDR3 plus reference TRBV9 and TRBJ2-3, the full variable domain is DSGVTQTPKHLITATGQRVTLRCSPRSGDLSVYWYQQSLDQGLQFLIQYYNGEERAKGNILERFSAQQFPDLHSELNLSSLELGDSALYFCASSGSKRGGASTDTQYFGPGTRLTVL.

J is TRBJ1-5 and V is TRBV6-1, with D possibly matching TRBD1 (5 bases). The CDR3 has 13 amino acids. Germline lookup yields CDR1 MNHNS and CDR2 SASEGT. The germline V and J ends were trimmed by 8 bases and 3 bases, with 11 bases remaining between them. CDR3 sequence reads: CASSQGTNQPQHF. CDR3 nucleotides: TGTGCCAGCTCGCAGGGTACCAATCAGCCCCAGCATTTT.

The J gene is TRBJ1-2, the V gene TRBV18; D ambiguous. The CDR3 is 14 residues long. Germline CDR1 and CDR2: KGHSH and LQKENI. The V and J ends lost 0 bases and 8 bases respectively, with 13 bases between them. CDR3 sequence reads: CASSPPGRIGGYTF. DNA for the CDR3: TGTGCCAGCTCACCACCCGGGAGGATAGGGGGCTACACCTTC.

The CDR3 DNA follows: TGCGCCAGCAGCTTGGGGCGGAGCTCCTACGAGCAGTACTTC. Protein: CASSLGRSSYEQYF. J is TRBJ2-7 and V is TRBV5-1; D call uncertain. Trimming took off 0 bases at V and 0 bases at J, with 7 bases between the two ends. CDR1 SGHRS and CDR2 YFSETQ come from the germline V gene. The CDR3 has 14 amino acids.

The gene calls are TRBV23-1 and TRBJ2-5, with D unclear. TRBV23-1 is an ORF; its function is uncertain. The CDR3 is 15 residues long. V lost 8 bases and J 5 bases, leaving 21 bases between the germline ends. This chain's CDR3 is CASSPSVVSRETQYF. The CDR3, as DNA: TGCGCCAGCTCGCCCAGTGTGGTTTCGCGGGAGACCCAGTACTTC.

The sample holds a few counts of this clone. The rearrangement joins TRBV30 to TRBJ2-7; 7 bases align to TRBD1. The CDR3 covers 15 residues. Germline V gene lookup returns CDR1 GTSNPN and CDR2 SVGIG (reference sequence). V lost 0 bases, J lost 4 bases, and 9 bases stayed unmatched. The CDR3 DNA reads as TGTGCCTGGAGTGTACCGAGGGGGCGCCGGTACGAGCAGTACTTC. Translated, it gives CAWSVPRGRRYEQYF.

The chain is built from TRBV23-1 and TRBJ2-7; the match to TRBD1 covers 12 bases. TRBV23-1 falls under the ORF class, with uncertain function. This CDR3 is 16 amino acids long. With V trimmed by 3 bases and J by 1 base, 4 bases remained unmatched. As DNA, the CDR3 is TGCGCCAGCAGTCATCGGGACAGGGGGCCTTCCTACGAGCAGTACTTC. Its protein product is CASSHRDRGPSYEQYF.

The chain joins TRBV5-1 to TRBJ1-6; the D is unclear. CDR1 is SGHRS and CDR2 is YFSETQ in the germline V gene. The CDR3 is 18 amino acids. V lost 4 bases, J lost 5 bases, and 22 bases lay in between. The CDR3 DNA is TGCGCCAGCAGCCCGACAAAAGCTGGATCAGGTGATAATTCACCCCTCCACTTT. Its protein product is CASSPTKAGSGDNSPLHF.

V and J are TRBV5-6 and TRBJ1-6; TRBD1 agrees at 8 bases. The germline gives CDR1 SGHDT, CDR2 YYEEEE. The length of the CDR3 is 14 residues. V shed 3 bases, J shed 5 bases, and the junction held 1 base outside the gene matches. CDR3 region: CASSWGQDNSPLHF. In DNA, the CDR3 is TGTGCCAGCAGCTGGGGACAGGATAATTCACCCCTCCACTTT.